This T cell receptor beta chain was captured in a study of OX40 agonist ivuxolimab in advanced cancers. Broader study findings: Some of the lowest clonal expansion was seen in partial responders at 0.1-3.0 mg/kg.

This clone was seen a handful of times. The antigen is undetermined. TCRdb keeps only in-frame clones here, not all; method: immunoSEQ multiplex PCR. This sample has some 50,000 clones; around nine tenths occur once, and the top ten carry roughly 4.5%. The CDR3 contains 14 residues. V was pared by 5 bases and J by 7 bases, with 5 bases of the junction left unmatched. Germline-derived CDR1 and CDR2 are LNHDA and SQIVND (reference sequence). V gene TRBV19 combines with J gene TRBJ1-6, with 7 bases identical to TRBD1. This specimen consisted of CD4+ or CD8+ T cells sorted from blood, obtained in a trial of the OX40 agonist ivuxolimab. This receptor was identified in an adult with an advanced solid tumor such as melanoma, head and neck, liver or kidney cancer. The CDR3 protein is CASSPLQGNSPLHF. CDR3 coding DNA: TGTGCCAGTAGTCCTCTACAGGGGAATTCACCCCTCCACTTT. The full variable domain, rest sourced from reference TRBV19 and TRBJ1-6, is DGGITQSPKYLFRKEGQNVTLSCEQNLNHDAMYWYRQDPGQGLRLIYYSQIVNDFQKGDIAEGYSVSREKKESFPLTVTSAQKNPTAFYLCASSPLQGNSPLHFGNGTRLTVT.